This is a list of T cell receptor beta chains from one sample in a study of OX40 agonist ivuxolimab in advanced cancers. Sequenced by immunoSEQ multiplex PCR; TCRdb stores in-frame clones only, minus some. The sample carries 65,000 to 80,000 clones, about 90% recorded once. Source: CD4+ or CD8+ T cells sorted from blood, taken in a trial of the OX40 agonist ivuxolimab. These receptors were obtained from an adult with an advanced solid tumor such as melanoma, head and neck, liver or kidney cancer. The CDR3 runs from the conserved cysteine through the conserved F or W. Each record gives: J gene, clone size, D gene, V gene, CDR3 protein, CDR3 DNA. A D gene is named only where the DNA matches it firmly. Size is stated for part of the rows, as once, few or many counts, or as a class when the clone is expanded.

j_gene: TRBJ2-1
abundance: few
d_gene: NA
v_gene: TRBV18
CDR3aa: CASSPPGRQYNEQFF
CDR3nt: TGTGCCAGCTCACCACCGGGGAGACAGTACAATGAGCAGTTCTTC

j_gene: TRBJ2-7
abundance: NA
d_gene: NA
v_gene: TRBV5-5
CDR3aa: CASSLAGKTYPSYEQYF
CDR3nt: TGTGCCAGCAGCTTGGCCGGTAAAACCTATCCCTCCTACGAGCAGTACTTC

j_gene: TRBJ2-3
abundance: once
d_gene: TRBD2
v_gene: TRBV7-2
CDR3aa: CASSLSSGRDTQYF
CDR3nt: TGTGCCAGCAGCTTATCTAGCGGGAGAGATACGCAGTATTTT

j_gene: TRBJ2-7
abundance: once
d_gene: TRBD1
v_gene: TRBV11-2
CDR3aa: CASSFGTGRASYEQYF
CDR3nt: TGTGCCAGCAGCTTCGGGACAGGGAGGGCGTCCTACGAGCAGTACTTC

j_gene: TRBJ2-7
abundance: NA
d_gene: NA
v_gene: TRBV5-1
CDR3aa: CASSLGGRIEYEQYF
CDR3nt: TGCGCCAGCAGCTTGGGCGGACGGATCGAGTACGAGCAGTACTTC

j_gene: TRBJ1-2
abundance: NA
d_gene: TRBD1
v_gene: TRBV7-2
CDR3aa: CASSTTGDNYGYTF
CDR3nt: TGTGCCAGCAGCACGACAGGGGATAACTATGGCTACACCTTC

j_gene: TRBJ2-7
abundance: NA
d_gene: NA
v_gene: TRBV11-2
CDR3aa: CASSLDSTPYEQYF
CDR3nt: TGTGCCAGCAGCCTGGACAGCACCCCCTACGAGCAGTACTTC

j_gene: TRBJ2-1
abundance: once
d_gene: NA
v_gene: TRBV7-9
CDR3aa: CASRGENEQFF
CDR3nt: TGTGCCAGCAGAGGCGAGAATGAGCAGTTCTTC

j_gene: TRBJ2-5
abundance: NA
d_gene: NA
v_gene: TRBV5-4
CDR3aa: CASSPDSQETQYF
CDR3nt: TGTGCCAGCAGCCCGGACAGCCAAGAGACCCAGTACTTC

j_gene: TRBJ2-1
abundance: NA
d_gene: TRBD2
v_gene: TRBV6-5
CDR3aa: CASSPTSAYNEQFF
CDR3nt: TGTGCCAGCAGTCCCACTAGCGCCTACAATGAGCAGTTCTTC

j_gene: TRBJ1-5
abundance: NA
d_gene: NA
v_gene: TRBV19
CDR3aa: CASSTPYIGAEQPQHF
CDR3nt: TGTGCCAGTAGTACTCCCTACATTGGGGCTGAACAGCCCCAGCATTTT

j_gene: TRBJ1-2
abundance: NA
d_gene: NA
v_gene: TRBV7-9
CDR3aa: CASSPNRVSGYTF
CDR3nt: TGTGCCAGCAGCCCTAACAGGGTTTCAGGCTACACCTTC

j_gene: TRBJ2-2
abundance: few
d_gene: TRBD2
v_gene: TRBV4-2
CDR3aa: CASSQDLAGGLVTGELFF
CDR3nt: TGTGCCAGCAGCCAAGATCTGGCGGGAGGTCTCGTCACCGGGGAGCTGTTTTTT

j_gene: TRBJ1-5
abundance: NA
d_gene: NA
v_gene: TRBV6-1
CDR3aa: CASSGRGGKGLSGNQPQHF
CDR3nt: TGTGCCAGCAGTGGCCGGGGGGGGAAGGGGCTTTCGGGTAATCAGCCCCAGCATTTT